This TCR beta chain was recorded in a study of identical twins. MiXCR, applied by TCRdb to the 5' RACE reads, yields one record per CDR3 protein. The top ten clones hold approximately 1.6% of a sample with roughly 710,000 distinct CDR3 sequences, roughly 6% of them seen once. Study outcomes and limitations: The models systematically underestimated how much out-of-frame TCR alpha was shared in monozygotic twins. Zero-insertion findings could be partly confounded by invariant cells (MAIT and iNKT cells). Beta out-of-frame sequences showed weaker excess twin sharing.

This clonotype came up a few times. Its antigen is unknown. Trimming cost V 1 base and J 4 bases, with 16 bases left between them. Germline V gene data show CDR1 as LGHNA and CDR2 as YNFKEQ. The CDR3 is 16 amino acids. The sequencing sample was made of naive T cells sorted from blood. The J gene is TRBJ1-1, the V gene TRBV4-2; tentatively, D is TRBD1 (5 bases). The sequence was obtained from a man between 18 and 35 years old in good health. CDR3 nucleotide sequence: TGTGCCAGCAGCCAAGGTCTCAGGGCCCGGGGCACTGAAGCTTTCTTT. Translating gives CASSQGLRARGTEAFF.